These 18 T cell receptor beta chains were sequenced from one sample in a study of cytomegalovirus exposure and HLA in healthy donors (dated 2017 in TCRdb). The protocol used for the library was the immunoSEQ multiplex PCR assay. The clones in this table, taken by TCRdb from immuneACCESS, are in-frame only. Not every clone is retained; where verified, under half of the shortfall comes from an unresolved V gene, and the cause of the rest is unknown. Present in this sample are 90,000 to 150,000 clones, 70% to 90% of which were seen just once. The ten largest account for about 6% of the sample. Sequencing was performed on PBMCs. The receptors derive from a woman aged 18 to 35 in good health and CMV-seropositive.

The chain recombines TRBV19 with TRBJ2-7; TRBD2 matches 7 bases. This CDR3 is 13 amino acids long. Germline CDR1 and CDR2: LNHDA and SQIVND (reference sequence). Trimming removed 4 bases from V and 1 base from J; junction bases left unmatched: 1. Here the CDR3 DNA reads TGTGCCAGTAGTACTAGCGGATCCTACGAGCAGTACTTC. It specifies CASSTSGSYEQYF.

The chain is built from TRBV18 and TRBJ2-7; TRBD1 is a possible D gene (6 bases). Germline lookup yields CDR1 KGHSH and CDR2 LQKENI. The ends were cut back, 3 bases at V and 6 bases at J, with 15 bases in the middle. This CDR3 has 14 amino acids. The CDR3 DNA reads TGTGCCAGCTCACCGAAACAAACACAGGGCGAGCAGTACTTC. It yields the protein CASSPKQTQGEQYF. Full variable domain (rest looked up from reference TRBV18 and TRBJ2-7): NAGVMQNPRHLVRRRGQEARLRCSPMKGHSHVYWYRQLPEEGLKFMVYLQKENIIDESGMPKERFSAEFPKEGPSILRIQQVVRGDSAAYFCASSPKQTQGEQYFGPGTRLTVT.

This rearrangement joins TRBV11-3 to TRBJ2-7, with TRBD1 matching over 10 bases. This CDR3 is 15 amino acids long. V lost 2 bases, J lost 2 bases, and 3 bases stayed unmatched. Looked up from germline, CDR1 is SGHNT and CDR2 is YENEEA. Here the CDR3 DNA reads TGTGCCAGCAGCTTATTCGGGACAGGGGCCTACGAGCAGTACTTC. Translated, it gives CASSLFGTGAYEQYF.

The V and J genes are TRBV6-4 and TRBJ2-1; D might be TRBD2 (5 bases). This CDR3 is built from 15 residues. V was trimmed by 0 bases and J by 4 bases, leaving 10 bases between them. CDR1 is MRHNA and CDR2 is SNTAGT in the germline V gene. The DNA of the CDR3 is TGTGCCAGCAGTGACTCGCCTAGCTCGTACAATGAGCAGTTCTTC. This sequence encodes CASSDSPSSYNEQFF.

The CDR3: CASSQAPVNTEAFF. CDR3 nucleotides: TGTGCCAGCAGCCAAGCTCCAGTGAACACTGAAGCTTTCTTT. This chain links TRBV14 with TRBJ1-1; D gene ambiguous. The germline V gene has CDR1 SGHDN and CDR2 FVKESK. This CDR3 is built from 14 residues. The germline V and J ends were trimmed by 1 base and 0 bases, with 6 bases remaining between them.

The chain is built from TRBV19 and TRBJ2-1, with D perhaps TRBD2 (5 bases). V lost 1 base and J lost 6, with 19 bases in between. Germline V CDR1 and CDR2: LNHDA, SQIVND (reference sequence). The CDR3 spans 17 residues. The CDR3 loop is CASSIGGFRVSGNEQFF. CDR3 nucleotides: TGTGCCAGTAGTATAGGAGGGTTCCGCGTTTCGGGCAATGAGCAGTTCTTC.

The chain is built from TRBV27 and TRBJ2-2, with D perhaps TRBD1 (5 bases). V gave up 6 bases and J gave up 6 bases, with 8 bases separating them. Germline assignment: CDR1 MNHEY and CDR2 SMNVEV (reference sequence). The CDR3 spans 12 residues. The CDR3 region is CASRQVSGELFF. In nucleotides, the CDR3 is TGTGCCAGCAGACAGGTGTCCGGGGAGCTGTTTTTT.

V and J are TRBV18 and TRBJ2-7, with TRBD2 matching 12 bases. CDR1 is KGHSH and CDR2 is LQKENI in the germline V gene. With V trimmed by 0 bases and J by 1 base, 4 bases remained unmatched. The CDR3 is made up of 17 amino acids. CDR3 in amino acids: CASSPPSLAGGSYEQYF. Here the CDR3 DNA reads TGTGCCAGCTCACCACCCAGTCTAGCGGGAGGGTCCTACGAGCAGTACTTC. The full variable domain, completed using reference TRBV18 and TRBJ2-7, is NAGVMQNPRHLVRRRGQEARLRCSPMKGHSHVYWYRQLPEEGLKFMVYLQKENIIDESGMPKERFSAEFPKEGPSILRIQQVVRGDSAAYFCASSPPSLAGGSYEQYFGPGTRLTVT.

This chain connects TRBV4-1 to TRBJ1-4; D not resolved. Germline V gene data show CDR1 as MGHRA and CDR2 as YSYEKL. The CDR3 is 15 amino acids. Trimming left V 1 base short and J 6 bases short, with 12 bases between. CDR3 coding DNA: TGCGCCAGCAGCCAAGCGGAAGGACTCGATGAAAAACTGTTTTTT. It translates to CASSQAEGLDEKLFF.

The chain is built from TRBV5-4 and TRBJ2-1; a possible D gene is TRBD2 (5 bases). Germline CDR1 and CDR2: SGHNT and YYREEE (reference sequence). The CDR3 sequence is 14 residues long. V was clipped by 4 bases and J by 9 bases, with 17 bases between them. The CDR3 DNA is TGTGCCAGCAGCCCTCACGAGGGAGCAGGTGAGCAGTTCTTC. Protein sequence: CASSPHEGAGEQFF.

The genes are TRBV11-2 and TRBJ2-1, with TRBD2 matching over 8 bases. The CDR3 is 14 amino acids. V lost 3 bases and J lost 7; bases outside the gene matches: 5. From germline, CDR1 is SGHAT and CDR2 FQNNGV. CDR3 in amino acids: CASSLSGGRNEQFF. In nucleotides, the CDR3 is TGTGCCAGCAGCTTGAGCGGGGGAAGGAATGAGCAGTTCTTC. The full variable domain, completed using reference TRBV11-2 and TRBJ2-1, is EAGVAQSPRYKIIEKRQSVAFWCNPISGHATLYWYQQILGQGPKLLIQFQNNGVVDDSQLPKDRFSAERLKGVDSTLKIQPAKLEDSAVYLCASSLSGGRNEQFFGPGTRLTVL.

About this clone itself: This sample includes further DNA sequences coding for the same CDR3. The chain carries TRBV6-1 and TRBJ2-6; D may be TRBD1 (6 bases). The CDR3 length is 14 residues. The V gene's germline CDR1 is MNHNS and CDR2 SASEGT. V was pared by 5 bases and J by 4 bases, with 9 bases between. The DNA of the CDR3 is TGTGCCAGCAGTACAGGGAGCGGGGCCAACGTCCTGACTTTC. Protein product: CASSTGSGANVLTF.

This chain connects TRBV15 to TRBJ1-1; no clear D. The CDR3 has 15 residues. Per the germline V gene, CDR1 is LNHNV and CDR2 is YYDKDF (reference sequence). V was shortened by 0 bases and J by 4 bases, with 12 bases between the two germline ends. CDR3 nucleotides: TGTGCCACCAGCAGAGAGTTACAGTCCGGCACTGAAGCTTTCTTT. Its protein is CATSRELQSGTEAFF. Using reference TRBV15 and TRBJ1-1 for the parts outside the CDR3, the full variable domain is DAMVIQNPRYQVTQFGKPVTLSCSQTLNHNVMYWYQQKSSQAPKLLFHYYDKDFNNEADTPDNFQSRRPNTSFCFLDIRSPGLGDTAMYLCATSRELQSGTEAFFGQGTRLTVV.

The chain couples TRBV14 to TRBJ1-5, with 9 bases aligning to TRBD1. The CDR3 is 15 amino acids. Germline V lookup: CDR1 SGHDN, CDR2 FVKESK. Losses at the gene ends were 0 bases for V and 7 bases for J; bases not matched to a gene: 4. The DNA for the CDR3 is TGTGCCAGCAGCCAAGAACGGACAGGGGACCAGCCCCAGCATTTT. The encoded protein is CASSQERTGDQPQHF.

The rearrangement joins TRBV5-1 to TRBJ2-5; 10 bases line up with TRBD2. The germline V gene encodes CDR1 SGHRS and CDR2 YFSETQ. CDR3 length equals 13 residues. V gave up 5 bases and J gave up 5 bases; unmatched junction bases: 3. DNA for the CDR3: TGCGCCAGCAGGAGCGGGAGGGAGGAGACCCAGTACTTC. Translation gives CASRSGREETQYF.

The chain carries TRBV5-5 and TRBJ1-2; no clear D gene. Germline V gene lookup returns CDR1 SGHKS and CDR2 YYEKEE (reference sequence). The CDR3 is 15 amino acids. Trimming took off 1 base at V and 0 bases at J, with 10 bases between the two ends. This CDR3 is CASSLLQRTNYGYTF. As DNA, the CDR3 is TGTGCCAGCAGCTTGTTACAGCGGACTAACTATGGCTACACCTTC.

The V and J genes are TRBV30 and TRBJ1-1; D might be TRBD1 (6 bases). The ends were cut back, 6 bases at V and 2 bases at J, with 16 bases in the middle. Germline values: CDR1 GTSNPN, CDR2 SVGIG (reference sequence). This CDR3 contains 14 residues. CDR3 residues: CACLKTGSNTEAFF. CDR3 nucleotides: TGTGCCTGCCTTAAGACAGGCAGTAACACTGAAGCTTTCTTT.

The rearrangement joins TRBV7-8 to TRBJ1-1; a possible D gene is TRBD1 (5 bases). Germline V gene lookup returns CDR1 SGHVS and CDR2 FQNEAQ. The CDR3 is made up of 15 amino acids. Trimming stripped 5 bases from V and 5 bases from J, with 18 bases between. The CDR3 protein is CASSAGTTYETEAFF. CDR3 DNA: TGTGCCAGCAGCGCCGGGACTACCTATGAGACTGAAGCTTTCTTT.